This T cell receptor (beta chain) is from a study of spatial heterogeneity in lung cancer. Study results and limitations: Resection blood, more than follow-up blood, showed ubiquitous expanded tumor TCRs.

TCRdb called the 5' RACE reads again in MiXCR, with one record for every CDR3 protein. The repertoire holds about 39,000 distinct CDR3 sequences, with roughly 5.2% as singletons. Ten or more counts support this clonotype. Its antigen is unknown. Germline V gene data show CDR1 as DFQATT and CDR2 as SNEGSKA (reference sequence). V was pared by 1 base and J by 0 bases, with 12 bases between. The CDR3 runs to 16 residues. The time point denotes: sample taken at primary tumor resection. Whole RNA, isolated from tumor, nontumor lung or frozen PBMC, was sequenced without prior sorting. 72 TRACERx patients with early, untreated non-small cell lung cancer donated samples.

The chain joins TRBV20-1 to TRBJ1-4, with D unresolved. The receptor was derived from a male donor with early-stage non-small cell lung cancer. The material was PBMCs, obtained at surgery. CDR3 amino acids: CSARGRLTTTNEKLFF. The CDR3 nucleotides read TGCAGTGCTAGAGGGAGGTTGACAACAACTAATGAAAAACTGTTTTTT.